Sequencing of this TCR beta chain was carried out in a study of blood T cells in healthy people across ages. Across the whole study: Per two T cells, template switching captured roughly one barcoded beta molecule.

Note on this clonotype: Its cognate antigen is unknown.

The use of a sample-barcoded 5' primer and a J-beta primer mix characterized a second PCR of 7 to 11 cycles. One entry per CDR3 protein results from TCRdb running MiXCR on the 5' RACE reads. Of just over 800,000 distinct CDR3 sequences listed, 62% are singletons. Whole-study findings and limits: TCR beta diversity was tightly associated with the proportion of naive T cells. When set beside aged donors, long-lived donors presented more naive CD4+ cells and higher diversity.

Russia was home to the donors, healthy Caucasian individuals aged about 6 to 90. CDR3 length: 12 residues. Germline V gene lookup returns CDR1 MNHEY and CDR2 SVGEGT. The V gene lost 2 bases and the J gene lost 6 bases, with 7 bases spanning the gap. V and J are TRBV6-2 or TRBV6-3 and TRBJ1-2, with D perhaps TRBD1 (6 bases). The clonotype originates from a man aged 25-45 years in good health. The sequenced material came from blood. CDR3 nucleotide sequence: TGTGCCAGCAGTTACCGGGGGCATGGCTACACCTTC. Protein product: CASSYRGHGYTF.